This T cell receptor (beta chain) was identified in a study of regulatory T cells in long-lasting Graves disease. General study points: Newly diagnosed disease favored TRBV20-1 and TRBJ2-1 over persistent disease.

Germline-derived CDR1 and CDR2 are SGHTA and FQGTGA. Trimming took off 2 bases at V and 8 bases at J, with 10 bases between the two ends. This CDR3 is built from 13 residues. Investigators prepared the TCR beta libraries by applying iRepertoire HTBI primers and Arm-PCR of CDR3 regions. One entry per CDR3 protein, called by TCRdb with MiXCR from the multiplex PCR reads. The table lists hundreds of thousands of distinct CDR3 sequences, about 20% of them singletons. The table lists this clonotype with a few counts. Its antigen is currently unknown. Time point indicated: newly diagnosed GD, antithyroid drugs for less than 3 months. Scientists built the TCR library using RNA that was extracted from PBMCs. It was American Thyroid Association guidelines that determined Graves' disease diagnosis.

The clonotype originates from a female donor with Graves disease. Sequenced here: peripheral blood mononuclear cells (PBMCs), sampled at new diagnosis, from a patient treated with antithyroid drugs. This sequence joins TRBV7-3 and TRBJ2-1; TRBD2 might be the D (6 bases). The CDR3 DNA reads TGTGCCAGCAGCTTACTAGCGAATCATGAGCAGTTCTTC. This encodes CASSLLANHEQFF.